This T cell receptor beta chain came from a study of radiotherapy plus CTLA-4 blockade in lung cancer (dated by TCRdb to 2016 to 2018). Looking at the study overall: Objective responses were observed in approximately 18% of enrolled patients, and disease control was achieved in less than 35%.

At the junction V is shortened by 3 bases and J by 2 bases, with 5 bases in between. There are 12 amino acids in the CDR3, from cysteine to phenylalanine inclusive. The only DNA kept is the CDR3, 36 bases in frame from the first base. Based on the germline V gene (reference sequence), the CDR1 and CDR2 sequences are SGHNT and YYREEE. The library was produced with the immunoSEQ multiplex PCR assay. TCRdb stores this immuneACCESS table with in-frame sequences only. Part of the clones is absent; in the studies checked, under half of the shortfall reflects unresolved V genes, and no reason is known for the rest. The sample yields approximately 28,000 clones; 79% were counted once. The ten most abundant clones make up approximately 16% of the sample. The study tested focal radiation therapy combined with CTLA-4 blockade (ipilimumab) in patients with chemo-refractory metastatic non-small-cell lung cancer.

Remarks on this clone: Its recognized antigen is unknown. Nothing much larger sits one base from this clone, and base qualities are not available.

The paper's findings and limits, for the study overall: After treatment with radiotherapy and ipilimumab, TCR clones that originated in tumors expanded in peripheral blood. The strongest predictors of response were reported to be early dynamic shifts in blood T cell clones along with a rise in serum interferon-beta following radiation.

The chain employs TRBV5-4 and TRBJ2-5; the D gene assignment is ambiguous. The specimen was peripheral blood, collected from a patient treated with radiotherapy plus ipilimumab. This clonotype originated in a human donor with non-small cell lung cancer that progressed on radiotherapy plus ipilimumab. This receptor carries the CDR3 CASSSPQETQYF. The sequence in DNA is TGTGCCAGCAGCTCACCACAAGAGACCCAGTACTTC.